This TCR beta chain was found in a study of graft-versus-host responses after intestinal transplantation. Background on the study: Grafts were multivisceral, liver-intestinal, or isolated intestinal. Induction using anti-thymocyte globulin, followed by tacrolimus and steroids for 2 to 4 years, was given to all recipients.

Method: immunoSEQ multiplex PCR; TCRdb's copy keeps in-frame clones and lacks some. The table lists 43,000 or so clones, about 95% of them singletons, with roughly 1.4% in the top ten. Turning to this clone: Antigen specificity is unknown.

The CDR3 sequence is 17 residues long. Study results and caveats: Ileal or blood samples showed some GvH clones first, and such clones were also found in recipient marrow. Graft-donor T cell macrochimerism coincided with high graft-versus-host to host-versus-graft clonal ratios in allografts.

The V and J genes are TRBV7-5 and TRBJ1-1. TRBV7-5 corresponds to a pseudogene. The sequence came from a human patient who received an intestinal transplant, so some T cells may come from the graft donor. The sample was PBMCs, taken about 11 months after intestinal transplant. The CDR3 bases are TGTGTCAGAAGCCCAAGAGGGGGGGCGTCCGCGAACACTGAAGCTTTCTTT. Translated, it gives CVRSPRGGASANTEAFF.